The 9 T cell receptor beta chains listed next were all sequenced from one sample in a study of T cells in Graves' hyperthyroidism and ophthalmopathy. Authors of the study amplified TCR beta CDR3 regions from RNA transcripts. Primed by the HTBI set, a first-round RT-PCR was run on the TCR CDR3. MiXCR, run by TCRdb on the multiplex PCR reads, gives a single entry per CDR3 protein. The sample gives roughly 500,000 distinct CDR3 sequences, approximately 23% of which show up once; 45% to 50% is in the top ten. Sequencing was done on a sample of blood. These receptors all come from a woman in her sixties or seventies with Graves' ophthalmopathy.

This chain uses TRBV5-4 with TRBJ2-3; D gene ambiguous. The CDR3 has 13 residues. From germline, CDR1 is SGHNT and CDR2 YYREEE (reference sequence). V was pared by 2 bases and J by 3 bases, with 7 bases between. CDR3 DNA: TGTGCCAGCAGCTTCCAGGAGACAGATACGCAGTATTTT. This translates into CASSFQETDTQYF.

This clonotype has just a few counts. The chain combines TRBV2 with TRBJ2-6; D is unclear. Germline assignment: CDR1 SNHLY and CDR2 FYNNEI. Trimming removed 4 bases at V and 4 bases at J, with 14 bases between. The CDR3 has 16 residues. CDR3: CASSVVSGYGANVLTF. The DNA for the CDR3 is TGTGCCAGCAGTGTGGTTAGTGGATACGGGGCCAACGTCCTGACTTTC.

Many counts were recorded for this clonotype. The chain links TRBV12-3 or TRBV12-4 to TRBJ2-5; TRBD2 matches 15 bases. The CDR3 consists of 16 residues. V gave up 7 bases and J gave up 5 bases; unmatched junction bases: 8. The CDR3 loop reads CASTFGGTSGRETQYF. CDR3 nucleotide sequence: TGTGCCAGCACCTTCGGAGGGACTAGCGGGAGGGAGACCCAGTACTTC.

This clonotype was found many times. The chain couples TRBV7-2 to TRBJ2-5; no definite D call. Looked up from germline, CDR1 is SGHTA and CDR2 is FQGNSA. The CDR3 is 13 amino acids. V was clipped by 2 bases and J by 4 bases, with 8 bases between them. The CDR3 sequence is CASSLFRSETQYF. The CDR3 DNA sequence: TGTGCCAGCAGCTTATTCCGATCAGAGACCCAGTACTTC.

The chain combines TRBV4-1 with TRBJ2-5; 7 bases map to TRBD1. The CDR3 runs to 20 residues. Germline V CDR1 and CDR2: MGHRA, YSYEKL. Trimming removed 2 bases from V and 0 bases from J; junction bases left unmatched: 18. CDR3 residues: CASSQLDGTVPLTYQETQYF. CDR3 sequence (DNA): TGCGCCAGCAGCCAATTAGACGGGACAGTCCCATTAACGTACCAAGAGACCCAGTACTTC.

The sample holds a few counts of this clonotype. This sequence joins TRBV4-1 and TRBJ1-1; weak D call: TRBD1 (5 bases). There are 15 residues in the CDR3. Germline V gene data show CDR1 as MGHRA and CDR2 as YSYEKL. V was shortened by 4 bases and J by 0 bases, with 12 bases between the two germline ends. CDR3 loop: CASSLTRGMNTEAFF. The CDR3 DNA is TGCGCCAGCAGCCTTACGAGGGGTATGAACACTGAAGCTTTCTTT.

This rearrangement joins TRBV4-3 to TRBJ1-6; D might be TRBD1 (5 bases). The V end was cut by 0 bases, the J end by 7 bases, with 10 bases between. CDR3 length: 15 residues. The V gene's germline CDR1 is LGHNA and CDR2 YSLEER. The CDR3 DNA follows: TGCGCCAGCAGCCAAGATCTGGGGCTGAATTCACCCCTCCACTTT. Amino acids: CASSQDLGLNSPLHF.

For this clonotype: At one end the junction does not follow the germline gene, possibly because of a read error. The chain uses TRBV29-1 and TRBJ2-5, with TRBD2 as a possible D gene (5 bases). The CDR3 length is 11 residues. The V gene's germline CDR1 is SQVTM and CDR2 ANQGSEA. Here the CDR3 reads CSVVWGEAQYF. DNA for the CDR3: TGCAGCGTTGTATGGGGAGAGGCCCAGTACTTC. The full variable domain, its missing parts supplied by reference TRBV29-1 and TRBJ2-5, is SAVISQKPSRDICQRGTSLTIQCQVDSQVTMMFWYRQQPGQSLTLIATANQGSEATYESGFVIDKFPISRPNLTFSTLTVSNMSPEDSSIYLCSVVWGEAQYFGPGTRLLVL.

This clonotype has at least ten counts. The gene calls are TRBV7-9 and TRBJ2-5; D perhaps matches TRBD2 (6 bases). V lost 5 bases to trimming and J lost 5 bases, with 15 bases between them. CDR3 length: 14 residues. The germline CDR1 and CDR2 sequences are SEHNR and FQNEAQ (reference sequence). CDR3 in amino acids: CASSPVTRGETQYF. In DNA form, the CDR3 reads TGTGCCAGCAGCCCCGTTACCCGGGGGGAGACCCAGTACTTC.